Below are 10 T cell receptor beta chains sequenced from a single sample in a study of read filtering for tumor transcriptome and immune sequencing. The library was built from roughly 400 ng RNA with molecular barcoded adaptors for alpha/delta and beta/gamma chains. TCRdb re-called the reads with MiXCR, one entry per CDR3 protein. This repertoire shows tens of thousands of distinct CDR3 sequences, about 15% found once; its top ten account for 45%. The sample comprised a population of CD138-negative cells sorted from bone marrow. Receptors originate from a donor older than 35 with multiple myeloma.

This clonotype was recorded at least ten times. This chain connects TRBV29-1 to TRBJ2-5; 9 nucleotides match TRBD1. Germline loops: CDR1 SQVTM, CDR2 ANQGSEA. The length of the CDR3 is 16 residues. Trimming at V came to 3 bases and at J to 3 bases, leaving 11 bases not matched to a gene. CDR3 nucleotide sequence: TGCAGCGTTGAGTACCCCGGGACAGGGTCCGAAGAGACCCAGTACTTC. Encoded protein: CSVEYPGTGSEETQYF.

The V gene is TRBV20-1, the J gene TRBJ1-1; D is ambiguous. Trimming left V 3 bases short and J 1 base short, with 9 bases between. The CDR3 loop spans 13 amino acids. Germline V gene data show CDR1 as DFQATT and CDR2 as SNEGSKA (reference sequence). The CDR3 loop is CSARVHRNTEAFF. The CDR3 nucleotides read TGCAGTGCTAGGGTTCACAGGAACACTGAAGCTTTCTTT.

This clonotype was found many times. The chain is built from TRBV9 and TRBJ2-3; D remains unclear. The V gene lost 3 bases and the J gene lost 4 bases, with 3 bases spanning the gap. CDR1 SGDLS and CDR2 YYNGEE come from the germline V gene. This CDR3 has 11 amino acids. The CDR3 loop is CASSDADTQYF. The CDR3 DNA sequence: TGTGCCAGCAGCGATGCAGATACGCAGTATTTT.

This clonotype was seen many times. The rearrangement joins TRBV28 to TRBJ2-1; TRBD2 aligns across 10 bases. Unmatched junction bases numbered 10, after V lost 7 bases and J lost 7 bases. The germline CDR1 and CDR2 sequences are MDHEN and SYDVKM. This CDR3 contains 15 residues. The CDR3, as DNA: TGTGCCAGCAACCGGCCAGCGGGAGGGATGAATGAGCAGTTCTTC. This gives the protein CASNRPAGGMNEQFF.

This clonotype occurred many times. The V and J genes are TRBV20-1 and TRBJ2-7, with a tentative D call TRBD1 (6 bases). The CDR3 sequence is 14 residues long. Trimming shortened V by 6 bases and J by 0 bases, and 15 bases separated the two germline ends. CDR1 is DFQATT, CDR2 SNEGSKA, per germline (reference sequence). The CDR3 bases are TGCAGTGCGACCGGACAGCTAAGCTCCTACGAGCAGTACTTC. It codes for CSATGQLSSYEQYF.

The chain links TRBV24-1 to TRBJ2-2; D is undetermined. There are 15 residues in the CDR3. Trimming stripped 3 bases from V and 5 bases from J, with 12 bases between. In germline, CDR1 is KGHDR, CDR2 SFDVKD. CDR3: CATSDDYPLTGELFF. CDR3 DNA sequence: TGTGCCACCAGTGATGATTATCCATTGACCGGGGAGCTGTTTTTT.

This clonotype was found a few times. The chain employs TRBV6-5 and TRBJ2-1; tentative D call: TRBD2 (5 bases). With 5 bases removed from V and 10 bases from J, the gap between germline ends came to 15 bases. The CDR3 has 13 amino acids. Germline V CDR1 and CDR2: MNHEY, SVGAGI. The CDR3 bases are TGTGCCAGCAGTCACAGAGGGCCGGGGGAGCAGTTCTTC. It encodes CASSHRGPGEQFF.

This clonotype has a count of ten or more. The rearrangement links TRBV29-1 to TRBJ2-7, with 7 bases fitting TRBD1. V lost 6 bases and J lost 0; bases outside the gene matches: 8. The CDR3 is made up of 14 amino acids. Per the germline V gene, CDR1 is SQVTM and CDR2 is ANQGSEA. CDR3 nucleotides: TGCAGCGTCGACCCGACAGGGCGCTCCTACGAGCAGTACTTC. The encoded protein is CSVDPTGRSYEQYF.

This clonotype appeared many times. The V call is TRBV7-3, the J call TRBJ2-1; 12 bases match TRBD2. This CDR3 has 16 residues. Germline trimming cut 4 bases from V and 0 bases from J; bases unmatched to any gene: 1. Per germline, CDR1 SGHTA and CDR2 FQGTGA. The CDR3 protein is CASSSTSGSSYNEQFF. CDR3 DNA: TGTGCCAGCAGCTCGACTAGCGGGAGCTCCTACAATGAGCAGTTCTTC.

This clonotype has a count of ten or more. The chain links TRBV20-1 to TRBJ2-7; 11 positions match TRBD1. CDR1 and CDR2 from the germline V gene are DFQATT and SNEGSKA (reference sequence). The CDR3 extends over 15 amino acids. Unmatched junction bases numbered 13, after V lost 5 bases and J lost 7 bases. The CDR3 nucleotides read TGCAGTGCTTTGAACCCGGGACAGGGGGTGGGGGAGCAGTACTTC. Translation gives CSALNPGQGVGEQYF.